This is a list of T cell receptor beta chains from one sample in a study of T cell responses to AZD1222 COVID-19 vaccine. TCRdb keeps only in-frame clones here, not all; method: immunoSEQ multiplex PCR. The repertoire holds 150,000 to 200,000 clones, with about nine tenths as singletons. Sequences were derived from peripheral blood, sampled 28 days after the second AZD1222 dose. The receptors here all came from an adult who received the AZD1222 COVID-19 vaccine. The CDR3 runs from the conserved cysteine through the conserved F or W. The D gene is left open where the match is weak. Some rows mark clone size as missing; the rest say once, few, many or name a class of expanded clone.

clone size,D gene,V gene,J gene,CDR3 DNA,CDR3 protein
-,-,TRBV4-1,TRBJ1-1,TGCGCCAGCAGCCAAGTCATGGGGAACACTGAAGCTTTCTTT,CASSQVMGNTEAFF
-,-,TRBV3-1/TRBV3-2,TRBJ2-5,TGTGCCAGCAGCCACAAGCAGGGGTCTGAGACCCAGTACTTC,CASSHKQGSETQYF
-,TRBD2,TRBV9,TRBJ2-7,TGTGCCAGCAGCGTAGCCGGGACTAGCGCTTCCTACGAGCAGTACTTC,CASSVAGTSASYEQYF
-,-,TRBV19,TRBJ1-1,TGTGCCAGTAGTTCGGACAGAGGCACTGAAGCTTTCTTT,CASSSDRGTEAFF
-,-,TRBV30,TRBJ1-1,TGTGCCTGGAGTGAGGGTTACACTGAAGCTTTCTTT,CAWSEGYTEAFF
once,TRBD1,TRBV3-1/TRBV3-2,TRBJ1-3,TGTGCCAGCAGCCACCGATGGACAGGGGGGGGAAACACCATATATTTT,CASSHRWTGGGNTIYF
once,-,TRBV30,TRBJ1-6,TGTGCCTGGAGTGTACTTGGGGGCTGGGGTTCACCCCTCCACTTT,CAWSVLGGWGSPLHF
-,TRBD1,TRBV7-2,TRBJ2-1,TGTGCCAGCGGCCGGGACAGGGGTGGGAATGAGCAGTTCTTC,CASGRDRGGNEQFF
-,TRBD1,TRBV2,TRBJ1-1,TGTGCCAGCAGGGGACAGGGGCGGAACACTGAAGCTTTCTTT,CASRGQGRNTEAFF
-,TRBD2,TRBV7-6,TRBJ2-7,TGTGCCAGCACCGAAGCGGGAGTGGCAGTTGGCGAGCAGTACTTC,CASTEAGVAVGEQYF
-,-,TRBV9,TRBJ2-5,TGTGCCAGCAGCGTAGACGATCGGGAGACCCAGTACTTC,CASSVDDRETQYF
many,TRBD1,TRBV28,TRBJ1-5,TGTGCCAGCAGGGGGGGACAGCGGAACAATCAGCCCCAGCATTTT,CASRGGQRNNQPQHF
-,-,TRBV6-1,TRBJ1-1,TGTGCCAGCAATACACAGGGCTGGACTTTCTTT,CASNTQGWTFF
-,-,TRBV18,TRBJ1-5,TGTGCCAGCTCACCAAGGACTCAAGAGGGACAGCCCCAGCATTTT,CASSPRTQEGQPQHF
once,TRBD1,TRBV7-9,TRBJ2-2,TGTGCCAGCAGCTCCCGGGACAGGGGATTCACCGGGGAGCTGTTTTTT,CASSSRDRGFTGELFF
-,-,TRBV5-6,TRBJ2-7,TGTGCCAGCAGCCCGGGACCTTTAGGAGGGTACGAGCAGTACTTC,CASSPGPLGGYEQYF
medium-sized,-,TRBV27,TRBJ2-1,TGTGCCAGCAGCGGGGGGCATGAGCAGTTCTTC,CASSGGHEQFF
once,TRBD2,TRBV5-1,TRBJ2-7,TGCGCCAGCAGCTTGCCCCGGACAGGGTCAAAGACTAGCGGGAGAACCTACGAGCAGTACTTC,CASSLPRTGSKTSGRTYEQYF
-,-,TRBV9,TRBJ2-7,TGTGCCAGCAGCCCGCAACTAGCCGCCTACGAGCAGTACTTC,CASSPQLAAYEQYF
-,TRBD2,TRBV14,TRBJ2-5,TGTGCCAGCAGCCAAGATCTTCACAGCGGGGGCCCTGGGACCCAGTACTTC,CASSQDLHSGGPGTQYF
once,-,TRBV19,TRBJ1-2,TGTGCCAGTAGTATCTGGATTCACTATGGCTACACCTTC,CASSIWIHYGYTF
-,TRBD1,TRBV30,TRBJ1-2,TGTGCCTGGAGTTCCGGGACAGGATATGGCTACACCTTC,CAWSSGTGYGYTF
-,-,TRBV7-9,TRBJ2-3,TGTGCCAGCAGCCCCCGGAGGGGGGGGCTAGATACGCAGTATTTT,CASSPRRGGLDTQYF
-,-,TRBV6-5,TRBJ2-5,TGTGCCAGCAGCCCGGGACCATCGTGGGAGACCCAGTACTTC,CASSPGPSWETQYF
-,-,TRBV4-2,TRBJ1-3,TGTGCCAGCAGCCAAGAGCGGGGGGCTGGAAACACCATATATTTT,CASSQERGAGNTIYF
-,TRBD2,TRBV11-2,TRBJ2-1,TGTGCCAGCAGCTTAGGGTGGACTAGCGGGGCCGAGCAGTTCTTC,CASSLGWTSGAEQFF
few,TRBD1,TRBV30,TRBJ1-2,TGTGCCTGGAGTCTTAAGGGACAGGAATACGATGGCTACACCTTC,CAWSLKGQEYDGYTF
-,TRBD1,TRBV27,TRBJ1-5,TGTGCCACCCGGGACAGCTTTTATAGCAATCAGCCCCAGCATTTT,CATRDSFYSNQPQHF
-,TRBD2,TRBV10-2,TRBJ2-1,TGCGCCAGCAGTGAGAGCGGGGGGGTAAACAATGAGCAGTTCTTC,CASSESGGVNNEQFF
once,-,TRBV7-2,TRBJ2-2,TGTGCCAGCAGCTTATGGGCACCTCGGCACATTTCGAACACCGGGGAGCTGTTTTTT,CASSLWAPRHISNTGELFF
-,-,TRBV15,TRBJ2-7,TGTGCCACCAGCAGAGCGCCGGCAGGGGCATACGAGCAGTACTTC,CATSRAPAGAYEQYF
-,TRBD2,TRBV11-2,TRBJ2-3,TGTGCCAGCAGCCAAGGGACTAGCGGGAGGGGGGATACGCAGTATTTT,CASSQGTSGRGDTQYF
-,-,TRBV7-2,TRBJ1-6,TGTGCCAGCAGCTCCTCCCAGGGAGGCAATTCACCCCTCCACTTT,CASSSSQGGNSPLHF
few,-,TRBV15,TRBJ2-7,TGTGCCACCAGCAGAGGGCCCTACTACGAGCAGTACTTC,CATSRGPYYEQYF
-,-,TRBV6-1,TRBJ1-2,TGTGCCAGCAGTGAAAGGCAGGATCTCTATGGCTACACCTTC,CASSERQDLYGYTF